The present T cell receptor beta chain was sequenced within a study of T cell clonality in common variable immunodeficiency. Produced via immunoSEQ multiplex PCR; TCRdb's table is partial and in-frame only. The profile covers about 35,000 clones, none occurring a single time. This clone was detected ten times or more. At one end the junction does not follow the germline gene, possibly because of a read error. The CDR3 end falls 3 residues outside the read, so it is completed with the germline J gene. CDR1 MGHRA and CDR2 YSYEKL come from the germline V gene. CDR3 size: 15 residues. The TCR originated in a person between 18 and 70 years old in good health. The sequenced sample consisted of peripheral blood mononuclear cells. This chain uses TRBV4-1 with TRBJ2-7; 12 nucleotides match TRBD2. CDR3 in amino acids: CTSSGTSGYPYEQYF. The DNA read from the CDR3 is TGCACCAGCAGTGGGACTAGCGGGTACCCCTACGAG.